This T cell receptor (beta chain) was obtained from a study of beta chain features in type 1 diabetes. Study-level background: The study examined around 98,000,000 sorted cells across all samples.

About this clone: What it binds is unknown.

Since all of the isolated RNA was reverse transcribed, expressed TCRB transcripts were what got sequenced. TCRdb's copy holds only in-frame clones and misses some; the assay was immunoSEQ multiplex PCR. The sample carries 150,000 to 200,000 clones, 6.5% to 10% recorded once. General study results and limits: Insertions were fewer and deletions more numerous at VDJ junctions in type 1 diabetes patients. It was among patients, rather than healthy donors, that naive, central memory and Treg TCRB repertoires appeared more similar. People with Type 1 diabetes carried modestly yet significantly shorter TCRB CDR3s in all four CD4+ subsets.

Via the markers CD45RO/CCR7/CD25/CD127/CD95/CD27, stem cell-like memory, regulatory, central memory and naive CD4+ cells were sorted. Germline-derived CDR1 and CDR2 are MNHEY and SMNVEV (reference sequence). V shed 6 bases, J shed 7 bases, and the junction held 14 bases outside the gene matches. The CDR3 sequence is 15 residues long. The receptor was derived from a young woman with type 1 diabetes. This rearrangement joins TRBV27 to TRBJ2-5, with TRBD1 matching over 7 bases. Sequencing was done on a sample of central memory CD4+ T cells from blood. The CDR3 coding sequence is TGTGCCAGCAGCCAACGACAGGGCGTCTTTGGGACCCAGTACTTC. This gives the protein CASSQRQGVFGTQYF.